This T cell receptor beta chain was found in a study of T cells in Graves' hyperthyroidism and ophthalmopathy. The study excluded patients with uncontrolled infection, other autoimmune disease, pregnancy or lactation. The CDR3 regions of TCR beta were amplified from RNA transcripts. Using the HTBI primer set, a first-round RT-PCR was run on the TCR CDR3. Each CDR3 protein is one row after TCRdb ran MiXCR on the multiplex PCR reads. The sample carries more than 600,000 distinct CDR3 sequences, 15% to 20% recorded once. The J segment lost 3 bases and the V segment lost 7 bases, leaving 10 bases of the junction unmatched. This CDR3 spans 14 amino acids. Germline lookup yields CDR1 SQVTM and CDR2 ANQGSEA.

Sequences were obtained from blood. This chain connects TRBV29-1 to TRBJ2-3; 7 nucleotides agree with TRBD2. The source is a young man with Graves' hyperthyroidism. CDR3 sequence: CSAGGGAPTDTQYF. The CDR3 DNA follows: TGCAGCGCCGGCGGGGGTGCCCCGACAGATACGCAGTATTTT.